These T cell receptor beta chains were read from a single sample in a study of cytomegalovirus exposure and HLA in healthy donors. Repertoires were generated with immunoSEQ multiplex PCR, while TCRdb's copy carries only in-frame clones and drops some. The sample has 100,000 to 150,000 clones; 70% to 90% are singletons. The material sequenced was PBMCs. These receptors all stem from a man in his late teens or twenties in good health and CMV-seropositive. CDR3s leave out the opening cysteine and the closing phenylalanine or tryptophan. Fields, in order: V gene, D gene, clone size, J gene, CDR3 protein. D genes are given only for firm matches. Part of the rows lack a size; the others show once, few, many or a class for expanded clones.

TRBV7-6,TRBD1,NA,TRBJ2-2,ASKLGEGANTGELF
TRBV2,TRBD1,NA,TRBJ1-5,ASRDGQGANQPQH
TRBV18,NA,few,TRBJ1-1,ASSPRQLNTEAF
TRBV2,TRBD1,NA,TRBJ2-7,ASSELGQPDLSYEQY
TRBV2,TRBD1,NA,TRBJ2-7,ASSTPRRGKSRYEQY
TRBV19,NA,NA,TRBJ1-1,AAGGAIGTEAF
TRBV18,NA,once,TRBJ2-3,ASSHGGEETDTQY
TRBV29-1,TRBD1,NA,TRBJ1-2,SVEDLGNRGYGYT
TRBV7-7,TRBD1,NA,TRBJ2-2,ASRRGTGNTGELF
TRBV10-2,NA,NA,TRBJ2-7,ASGGAPREQY
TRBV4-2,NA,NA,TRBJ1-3,ASSQDPGAGNTIY
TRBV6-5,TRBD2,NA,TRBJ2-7,ASSLGTSGGYEQY
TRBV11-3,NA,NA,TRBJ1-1,ASSLEGSLNTEAF
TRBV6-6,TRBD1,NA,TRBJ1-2,ASSYSTQGGDGYT
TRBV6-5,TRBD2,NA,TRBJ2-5,ASRGTKETQY
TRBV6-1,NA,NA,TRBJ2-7,ASTQGGEQY
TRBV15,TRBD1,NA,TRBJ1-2,ATSRVGTGRNGYT
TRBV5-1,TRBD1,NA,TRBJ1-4,ASSLSGTANEKLF
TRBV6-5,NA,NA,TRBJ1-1,ASSSAGTRVGAF
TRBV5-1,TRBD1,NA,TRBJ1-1,ASSSTDRGTAEAF
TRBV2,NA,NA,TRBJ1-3,ASSEASTPSSGNTIY
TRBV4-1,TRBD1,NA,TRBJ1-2,ASSQGLKGAMNGYT
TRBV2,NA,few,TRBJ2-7,ASSGSTSSYEQY
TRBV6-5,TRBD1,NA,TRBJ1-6,ASSRRQGNHSPLH
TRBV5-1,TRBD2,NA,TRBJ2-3,ASSVTSFTDTQY
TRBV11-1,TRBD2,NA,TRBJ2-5,ASSSPLAGRETQY
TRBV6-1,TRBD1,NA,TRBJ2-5,ASSERTGQETQY
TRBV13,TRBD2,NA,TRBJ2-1,ASSPAGEMGNEQF
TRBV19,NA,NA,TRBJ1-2,ASSIDAGYGYT
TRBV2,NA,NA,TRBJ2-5,ASSEQGWQETQY
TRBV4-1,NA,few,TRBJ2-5,ASSRPGTQETQY
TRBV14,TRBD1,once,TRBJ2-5,ASSRDRGKKVQY
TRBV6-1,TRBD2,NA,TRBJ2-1,ASSEDAGGHNEQF
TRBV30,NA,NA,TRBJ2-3,AWSVLLSEDTQY
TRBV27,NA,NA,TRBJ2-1,ASSFRDLNYNEQF
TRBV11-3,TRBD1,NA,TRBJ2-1,ASSSGTGGVAEQF
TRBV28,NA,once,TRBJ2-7,ASSSPQGSHEQY
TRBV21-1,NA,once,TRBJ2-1,ASTPDRGRDWDEQF